This entry lists 15 T cell receptor beta chains sequenced from one sample in a study of lymphopenia after photon versus proton radiotherapy. Clones were sequenced by immunoSEQ multiplex PCR, and TCRdb holds only the in-frame ones, with some missing. The data hold under 80,000 clones, with about 86% observed a single time. The source material was peripheral blood, sampled from a patient treated with photon-based radiotherapy. The receptors were gathered from a man between 40 and 49 years old with gastric cancer.

This chain connects TRBV5-1 to TRBJ1-2, with D hard to call. The CDR3 sequence is 15 residues long. Germline values: CDR1 SGHRS, CDR2 YFSETQ. V was pared by 1 base and J by 4 bases, with 14 bases between. CDR3 coding DNA: TGCGCCAGCAGCTTGTCCAATGAACAGAGCTATGGCTACACCTTC. Protein sequence: CASSLSNEQSYGYTF.

V gene TRBV19 combines with J gene TRBJ1-2, with 7 bases that match TRBD1. J was trimmed by 5 bases and V by 3 bases; bases with no gene match: 9. This CDR3 comprises 15 residues. Germline V gives CDR1 LNHDA, CDR2 SQIVND (reference sequence). CDR3 residues: CASSILGIQGYGYTF. The CDR3 DNA is TGTGCCAGTAGTATCCTGGGGATACAGGGGTATGGCTACACCTTC.

This chain uses TRBV12-5 with TRBJ1-2; TRBD1 aligns across 11 bases. Germline values: CDR1 LGHNT, CDR2 FRNRAP. The CDR3 contains 15 residues. Germline trimming cut 5 bases from V and 2 bases from J; bases unmatched to any gene: 4. The CDR3 is CASGQGQGGNYGYTF. The CDR3, as DNA: TGTGCTAGTGGTCAGGGACAGGGGGGGAACTATGGCTACACCTTC.

This clone came up once. The gene calls are TRBV7-2 and TRBJ1-2, with D unclear. Between the trimmed V and J ends, which lost 6 bases and 13 bases, there was a span of 15 bases. Germline V gene lookup returns CDR1 SGHTA and CDR2 FQGNSA. The CDR3 has 11 residues. The CDR3 region is CASSPGLLGTF. The CDR3 coding sequence is TGTGCCAGCAGTCCGGGCCTTTTGGGCACCTTC.

This rearrangement joins TRBV13 to TRBJ1-2; 8 bases map to TRBD1. CDR3 length: 17 amino acids. V lost 0 bases, J lost 0 bases, and 6 bases stayed unmatched. Per germline, CDR1 PRHDT and CDR2 FYEKMQ (reference sequence). The CDR3: CASSLGPGGAPNYGYTF. Here the CDR3 DNA reads TGTGCCAGCAGCTTAGGTCCAGGGGGCGCACCTAACTATGGCTACACCTTC.

The rearrangement uses TRBV9 and TRBJ1-1; the D is unclear. The CDR3 consists of 14 residues. Trimming stripped 0 bases from V and 4 bases from J, with 10 bases between. The germline gives CDR1 SGDLS, CDR2 YYNGEE. DNA for the CDR3: TGTGCCAGCAGCGTAGGCCCAGGAATCACTGAAGCTTTCTTT. Residues: CASSVGPGITEAFF.

The chain is built from TRBV5-6 and TRBJ1-2, with TRBD1 matching 7 bases. Unmatched junction bases numbered 11, after V lost 4 bases and J lost 8 bases. The CDR3 runs to 14 residues. Per germline, CDR1 SGHDT and CDR2 YYEEEE. This CDR3 is CASSLGQESDGYTF. The CDR3 nucleotides are TGTGCCAGCAGCCTTGGACAGGAGTCGGACGGCTACACCTTC.

This chain connects TRBV27 to TRBJ1-5; TRBD1 agrees at 7 bases. CDR1 and CDR2 from the germline V gene are MNHEY and SMNVEV (reference sequence). CDR3 size: 16 residues. Unmatched junction bases numbered 10, after V lost 6 bases and J lost 2 bases. The CDR3 DNA reads as TGTGCCAGCAGGAAAATGACAGGGATAGGCAATCAGCCCCAGCATTTT. Amino acid sequence: CASRKMTGIGNQPQHF.

This chain links TRBV12-5 with TRBJ2-1; 11 bases are shared with TRBD2. CDR3 length equals 15 residues. Looked up from germline, CDR1 is LGHNT and CDR2 is FRNRAP. V lost 3 bases and J lost 2; bases outside the gene matches: 0. This CDR3 is CASGFSGGAYNEQFF. DNA for the CDR3: TGTGCTAGTGGTTTTAGCGGGGGGGCCTACAATGAGCAGTTCTTC.

The chain couples TRBV6-1 to TRBJ2-7; TRBD2 is a possible D gene (5 bases). V lost 6 bases, J lost 0 bases, and 15 bases lay in between. This CDR3 has 15 residues. From germline, CDR1 is MNHNS and CDR2 SASEGT. The CDR3 nucleotides are TGTGCCAGCAGCCTTCTCTCGGGGAGCTCCTACGAGCAGTACTTC. This sequence encodes CASSLLSGSSYEQYF.

This chain uses TRBV18 with TRBJ2-3; tentatively, D is TRBD2 (6 bases). Germline CDR1 is KGHSH and CDR2 is LQKENI. V was trimmed by 3 bases and J by 5 bases, leaving 18 bases between them. The CDR3 has 16 residues. The CDR3 sequence is CASSPFRDQRVDTQYF. The CDR3 DNA reads as TGTGCCAGCTCACCCTTTAGGGACCAGCGGGTAGATACGCAGTATTTT.

About this clone itself: Different DNA sequences within this sample yield the same CDR3. The genes are TRBV6-5 and TRBJ1-4; D gene ambiguous. Trimming pared 0 bases from V and 10 bases from J, leaving 9 bases between. The CDR3 runs to 13 residues. The V gene's germline CDR1 is MNHEY and CDR2 SVGAGI. CDR3 bases: TGTGCCAGCAGTTACTCGACGGGAGGAAAACTGTTTTTT. Translation gives CASSYSTGGKLFF.

The chain carries TRBV30 and TRBJ2-1; D remains unclear. The CDR3 loop spans 15 amino acids. Between the trimmed V and J ends, which lost 0 bases and 5 bases, there was a span of 14 bases. Germline CDR1 GTSNPN, CDR2 SVGIG (reference sequence). In DNA, the CDR3 is TGTGCCTGGAGTGTTAGGCGACTGGAAAACAATGAGCAGTTCTTC. It encodes CAWSVRRLENNEQFF.

The chain recombines TRBV10-3 with TRBJ1-4, with TRBD1 matching 9 bases. The ends lost 6 bases at V and 4 bases at J; junction bases unmatched: 6. This CDR3 has 15 amino acids. Germline assignment: CDR1 ENHRY and CDR2 SYGVKD. The CDR3 DNA reads TGTGCCATCAGCCAGGACAGGGGAGATAATGAAAAACTGTTTTTT. Amino acid sequence: CAISQDRGDNEKLFF.

The chain couples TRBV12-5 to TRBJ2-3, with D hard to call. Germline V gene lookup returns CDR1 LGHNT and CDR2 FRNRAP. This CDR3 contains 11 residues. Trimming took 7 bases from V and 3 from J, leaving 5 bases between them. This CDR3 is CASAQTDTQYF. The CDR3 DNA reads TGTGCTAGTGCTCAGACAGATACGCAGTATTTT. The whole variable domain, filled in from reference TRBV12-5 and TRBJ2-3, reads DARVTQTPRHKVTEMGQEVTMRCQPILGHNTVFWYRQTMMQGLELLAYFRNRAPLDDSGMPKDRFSAEMPDATLATLKIQPSEPRDSAVYFCASAQTDTQYFGPGTRLTVL.